This entry is about one T cell receptor (beta chain). The target of this receptor is not known. No quality values exist for individual bases; no much larger clone is one base distant. This entry is derived from a study of CD8 T cells in Susac syndrome (dated 2019 in TCRdb). Background for the entire study: Whether CD8+ T cell activation and differentiation in Susac syndrome was antigen driven was tested using repertoire sequencing. CD8+ T cell repertoire clonality was compared between eleven to twelve healthy donors, approximately 14 Susac syndrome patients and approximately 16 multiple sclerosis patients.

As encoded in the germline V gene, CDR1 is SQVTM while CDR2 is ANQGSEA. From cysteine to phenylalanine, the CDR3 is 13 amino acids long. The only DNA kept is the CDR3, 39 bases in frame from the first base. V lost 7 bases and J lost 3 bases; the stretch between them is 13 bases long. RNA was extracted using the RNeasy kit, and roughly 0.5 to 1 microgram was reverse transcribed with random hexamers. The immunoSEQ multiplex PCR assay, which covers 54 Vbeta and 13 Jbeta segments, was used to amplify TCR beta CDR3 regions. PCR amplification bias was corrected using a synthetic template baseline for primer optimization and computational correction. Concerning the study's data processing: Only productive sequences were kept, with reads annotated to V, D and J genes according to IMGT and analyzed in immunoSEQ Analyzer. Clonality was computed as one minus Shannon entropy normalized by log2 of the number of productive unique sequences. For each patient and control, public and private clones were evaluated among the 100 most prevalent clones. Clones were defined as Susac-specific when absent from the healthy and MS cohorts, from over a thousand published viral clones and from other ImmuneACCESS disease sequences. TCRdb passed the public sequencing reads through fastp at Q25 and MiXCR, retaining productive beta sequences. Rows are combined by CDR3 protein, so each entry shows the most common genes and DNA. These V and J calls derive from TCRdb rather than the authors' analysis. In this sample the table shows 250,000 to 300,000 distinct CDR3 sequences, 75% to 85% of which occur a single time. Around 0.2% of the sample belongs to the ten largest clones.

Study-wide findings and limitations: The number of individuals in the TCR sequencing and HLA analysis was acknowledged as relatively small.

High-throughput TCR beta sequencing profiled peripheral blood CD8+ and CD4+ T cells from healthy donors, Susac syndrome patients and multiple sclerosis patients. The multiple sclerosis controls were treatment-naive patients whose relapsing-remitting disease, either stable or active, fulfilled the revised McDonald criteria. Bulk CD8+ and CD4+ T cells were purified magnetically by negative isolation, whereas CD8+ TEMRA cells were enriched by FACS. Blood was drawn into EDTA tubes, processed within 24 hours, and PBMCs were isolated by density gradient centrifugation. PBMCs intended for TCR sequencing were frozen in liquid nitrogen and were later thawed in a 37 degrees C water bath. Purity of sorted or isolated CD4+, CD8+ and CD8+ TEMRA cells was at least 90%.

The source material was CD8+ T cells from PBMCs. This receptor was taken from a human donor with multiple sclerosis. The chain is made from TRBV29-1 and TRBJ2-1; the D gene may be TRBD1 or TRBD2, since each aligns over 5 bases. The CDR3 region: CSAGTGNYNEQFF. At the DNA level, the sequence is TGCAGCGCCGGGACCGGGAACTACAATGAGCAGTTCTTC.